This record concerns one TCR beta chain sequence. Its antigen is not known. CDR3 length equals 12 residues. V shed 7 bases and J shed 6 bases, with 12 bases lying between them. These data are taken from a study of blood T cells in healthy people across ages. Study outcomes and limitations: The study found TCR beta diversity correlated strongly with naive T cell percentage.

The use of a sample-barcoded 5' primer and a J-beta primer mix characterized a second PCR of about 6 to 12 cycles. TCRdb independently ran MiXCR on the 5' RACE reads; one entry per CDR3 protein. Here the sample spans over 750,000 distinct CDR3 sequences, approximately 25% being singletons. The same data also contributed to another study, on T cells of mothers and their children. That paper states: Nine systemically healthy Caucasian donors: three mothers, six children.

The sample taken for sequencing was blood. This TCR was recovered from a boy aged 5-17 years in good health. The V and J genes are TRBV12-3 or TRBV12-4 and TRBJ1-2; D is unresolved. The CDR3 nucleotides read TGTGCCAGCACCCCGGCGGGCCATGGCTACACCTTC. It yields the protein CASTPAGHGYTF.